This T cell receptor (beta chain) originates from a study of T cell repertoires in cytomegalovirus infection. The V gene's germline CDR1 is SGHTA and CDR2 FQGNSA. Germline trimming cut 5 bases from V and 5 bases from J; bases unmatched to any gene: 14. This CDR3 region has 17 residues. The table lists this clonotype with many counts. TCRdb reanalysed the reads using MiXCR and keeps one entry per CDR3 protein. The table has 150,000 to 200,000 distinct CDR3 sequences, approximately 15% seen once; the top ten hold 25% to 30%. The sequenced sample consisted of PBMCs. V usage is TRBV7-2 and J usage is TRBJ2-3, with 9 bases identical to TRBD1. The clonotype was recovered from a human donor in good health (CMV status not recorded). Some clones in this sample may be carry-over from other donors' samples. Here the CDR3 DNA reads TGTGCCAGCAGCCCGAGGGGCGGACAGGGGACCCTAGATACGCAGTATTTT. Encoded protein: CASSPRGGQGTLDTQYF.